This TCR beta chain appears in the sequencing data of a study of blood T cell repertoires in COVID-19. The overall study: From T cells, B-cell-depleted T cells, or PBMCs came the material, which was cDNA or gDNA.

Using immunoSEQ multiplex PCR, the repertoire was profiled, and TCRdb retains in-frame clones only, with some absent. The table shows over 250,000 clones, with approximately 87% occurring only once. Sequences were obtained from peripheral blood. This clonotype was sampled from a woman between 40 and 55 years old who had recovered from COVID-19.

CDR3 residues: CASSEAPQGGSSTGELFF. The DNA for the CDR3 is TGTGCCAGCAGTGAAGCGCCACAGGGCGGCTCGAGCACCGGGGAGCTGTTTTTT. The V and J genes are TRBV2 and TRBJ2-2, with D tentatively TRBD1 (6 bases). This CDR3 region has 18 residues. Germline assignment: CDR1 SNHLY and CDR2 FYNNEI. V was trimmed by 0 bases and J by 4 bases, leaving 18 bases between them.